The 15 T cell receptor beta chains in this list originate from one sample, sequenced in a study of cytomegalovirus exposure and HLA in healthy donors. With 60 Vbeta and 13 Jbeta primers, the PCR was carried out. Assay used: immunoSEQ multiplex PCR; TCRdb lists only in-frame clones, some missing. The sample lists about 78,000 clones, around 70% occurring once. The source material was PBMCs. The receptors here all came from a woman in her thirties or forties in good health and CMV-seropositive.

This chain uses TRBV19 with TRBJ2-5; 11 bases fit TRBD2. CDR3 size: 16 residues. The J segment lost 3 bases and the V segment lost 6 bases, leaving 9 bases of the junction unmatched. CDR1 and CDR2 from the germline V gene are LNHDA and SQIVND (reference sequence). CDR3 protein: CASRYSGRAPEETQYF. The CDR3 DNA is TGTGCCAGTAGATATAGCGGGAGGGCCCCGGAAGAGACCCAGTACTTC.

This clone showed up just a few times. The genes are TRBV27 and TRBJ1-1; 7 bases fit TRBD1. With 4 bases clipped from V and 4 bases from J, the junction kept 9 bases outside the gene matches. Germline-derived CDR1 and CDR2 are MNHEY and SMNVEV (reference sequence). This CDR3 has 15 amino acids. For the CDR3, the DNA is TGTGCCAGCAGTTCATATTATGGACAGGCCACTGAAGCTTTCTTT. Protein: CASSSYYGQATEAFF.

In this sample, this clone turned up once. This rearrangement joins TRBV7-8 to TRBJ2-5; D is uncertain. The germline V gene has CDR1 SGHVS and CDR2 FQNEAQ. V lost 3 bases and J lost 4, with 6 bases in between. The CDR3 length is 12 residues. CDR3 coding DNA: TGTGCCAGCAGCTTTGGGCGAGAGACCCAGTACTTC. Its protein product is CASSFGRETQYF.

The chain has TRBV6-1 and TRBJ1-2; D is undetermined. Germline lookup yields CDR1 MNHNS and CDR2 SASEGT. The CDR3 totals 13 residues. V was trimmed by 6 bases and J by 3 bases, leaving 11 bases between them. The CDR3 protein is CASRETYDYGYTF. DNA for the CDR3: TGTGCCAGCAGGGAGACCTATGACTATGGCTACACCTTC.

This rearrangement joins TRBV19 to TRBJ1-2; D is ambiguous. The V end was cut by 4 bases, the J end by 2 bases, with 11 bases between. CDR3 size: 14 residues. Germline values: CDR1 LNHDA, CDR2 SQIVND (reference sequence). CDR3 nucleotides: TGTGCCAGTAGTAAAGTCGGAGTCAACTATGGCTACACCTTC. Encoded protein: CASSKVGVNYGYTF.

The chain links TRBV19 to TRBJ1-5; 11 bases line up with TRBD1. With V trimmed by 6 bases and J by 5 bases, 6 bases remained unmatched. The CDR3 runs 15 residues. Germline values: CDR1 LNHDA, CDR2 SQIVND (reference sequence). The CDR3 region has the DNA TGTGCCAGTAGGAAGAGGACAGGGGGCGATCAGCCCCAGCATTTT. It codes for CASRKRTGGDQPQHF.

This chain connects TRBV5-4 to TRBJ1-2, with 8 bases aligning to TRBD1. V dropped 5 bases and J dropped 7; count of bases not matched to a gene: 10. The CDR3 loop spans 14 amino acids. Germline-derived CDR1 and CDR2 are SGHNT and YYREEE (reference sequence). CDR3 residues: CASSPDREVSGYTF. The CDR3 coding sequence is TGTGCCAGCAGTCCGGACAGGGAGGTCAGTGGCTACACCTTC.

In its sample, this clone was seen once. J is TRBJ1-1 and V is TRBV12-5; D is unresolved. Per the germline V gene, CDR1 is LGHNT and CDR2 is FRNRAP. The germline V and J ends were trimmed by 1 base and 8 bases, with 14 bases remaining between them. The CDR3 is made up of 14 amino acids. The CDR3 here is CASGLDGGLGEAFF. The CDR3 nucleotides read TGTGCTAGTGGTTTGGACGGAGGGTTAGGGGAAGCTTTCTTT.

This clone was seen only once. The chain is built from TRBV6-1 and TRBJ1-1; TRBD1 might be the D (5 bases). The ends were cut back, 2 bases at V and 7 bases at J, with 26 bases in the middle. The CDR3 totals 18 residues. From germline, CDR1 is MNHNS and CDR2 SASEGT. The CDR3 sequence: CASSEPPRWGRPTHEAFF. As DNA, the CDR3 is TGTGCCAGCAGTGAACCCCCACGGTGGGGGAGGCCTACTCATGAAGCTTTCTTT.

The genes are TRBV30 and TRBJ1-1; D is uncertain. In germline, CDR1 is GTSNPN, CDR2 SVGIG (reference sequence). There are 13 residues in the CDR3. V was trimmed by 4 bases and J by 5 bases, leaving 14 bases between them. CDR3 sequence reads: CAWTRRGSTEAFF. The DNA for the CDR3 is TGTGCCTGGACCCGGCGGGGTAGTACTGAAGCTTTCTTT.

The V gene is TRBV4-2, the J gene TRBJ2-5, with D possibly TRBD1 on 5 matching bases. The CDR3 length is 16 residues. CDR1 and CDR2 (germline): LGHNA, YNFKEQ. Trimming removed 1 base at V and 2 bases at J, with 14 bases between. The CDR3 nucleotides are TGTGCCAGCAGCCAAGTTGGGGCGGCCGTGCAAGAGACCCAGTACTTC. Its translation is CASSQVGAAVQETQYF.

In its sample, this clone was seen many times. V is TRBV2 and J is TRBJ1-4; D unclear. There are 15 residues in the CDR3. Germline V gene lookup returns CDR1 SNHLY and CDR2 FYNNEI. V lost 7 bases and J 7 bases, leaving 19 bases between the germline ends. The CDR3 DNA reads TGTGCCAGCACCGGTCAACAGTCACTTGGTGAAAAACTGTTTTTT. Its translation is CASTGQQSLGEKLFF.

This chain links TRBV27 with TRBJ1-2, with D possibly matching TRBD1 (6 bases). The CDR3 has 14 amino acids. Trimming stripped 2 bases from V and 5 bases from J, with 12 bases between. The germline gives CDR1 MNHEY, CDR2 SMNVEV (reference sequence). The CDR3 bases are TGTGCCAGCAGTTTAGGGGGCGCCCGGTATGGCTACACCTTC. Translating it yields CASSLGGARYGYTF.

The chain carries TRBV7-8 and TRBJ1-2, with D possibly matching TRBD1 (6 bases). The germline gives CDR1 SGHVS, CDR2 FQNEAQ. The CDR3 is made up of 16 amino acids. V lost 5 bases, J lost 4 bases, and 20 bases lay in between. CDR3 sequence: CASSPGHRDVGYGYTF. CDR3 bases: TGTGCCAGCAGCCCCGGCCACAGGGACGTAGGCTATGGCTACACCTTC.

The V and J genes are TRBV29-1 and TRBJ1-1, with a weak D call TRBD1 (6 bases). Germline V gene lookup returns CDR1 SQVTM and CDR2 ANQGSEA. This CDR3 spans 13 amino acids. Trimming pared 7 bases from V and 1 base from J, leaving 13 bases between. The CDR3 DNA sequence: TGCAGCGGACAGGAGAATGGGAACACTGAAGCTTTCTTT. Amino acid sequence: CSGQENGNTEAFF.